These T cell receptor beta chains were read from a single sample in a study of shared T cell receptors in the human thymus. Clones were sequenced by immunoSEQ multiplex PCR, and TCRdb holds only the in-frame ones, with some missing. The profile shows around 67,000 clones, 90% to 95% of them singletons. The sample taken for sequencing was thymocytes. These receptors came from a human donor. CDR3s include the opening cysteine and the closing phenylalanine or tryptophan. The D gene is left open where the match is weak. The size field is filled for only some rows; it gives once, few, many or a size class.

clone size,V gene,J gene,D gene,CDR3 protein,CDR3 DNA
NA,TRBV5-4,TRBJ1-2,NA,CASTRGGSYGYTF,TGTGCCAGCACCAGGGGCGGAAGCTATGGCTACACCTTC
NA,TRBV5-6,TRBJ1-1,NA,CASSFFGETAFF,TGTGCCAGCAGCTTTTTTGGGGAGACAGCTTTCTTT
NA,TRBV5-8,TRBJ2-3,TRBD2,CASSLLAGGTDTQYF,TGTGCCAGCAGCTTACTAGCGGGGGGCACAGATACGCAGTATTTT
once,TRBV7-9,TRBJ2-3,NA,CASSSPLQDTQYF,TGTGCCAGCAGCTCCCCCCTTCAAGATACGCAGTATTTT
NA,TRBV4-2,TRBJ1-1,NA,CASSQDGPNTEAFF,TGTGCCAGCAGCCAAGATGGGCCGAACACTGAAGCTTTCTTT
NA,TRBV4-1,TRBJ2-5,NA,CASSQDTARLARWRETQYF,TGCGCCAGCAGCCAAGATACCGCCCGGCTAGCCCGATGGCGGGAGACCCAGTACTTC
once,TRBV7-2,TRBJ2-2,NA,CASSPAPDKATGELFF,TGTGCCAGCAGCCCGGCGCCGGACAAGGCCACCGGGGAGCTGTTTTTT
NA,TRBV2,TRBJ2-3,NA,CASISRQISTDTQYF,TGTGCCAGCATCTCACGGCAGATAAGCACAGATACGCAGTATTTT
NA,TRBV9,TRBJ2-3,TRBD2,CASNVGRGRGRESTDTQYF,TGTGCCAGCAACGTAGGGCGTGGGAGGGGCAGGGAGAGCACAGATACGCAGTATTTT
NA,TRBV6-5,TRBJ1-3,NA,CASSTWTVSGNTIYF,TGTGCCAGCAGTACGTGGACTGTCTCTGGAAACACCATATATTTT
NA,TRBV11-2,TRBJ2-7,TRBD1,CASSLVFDRAYEQYF,TGTGCCAGCAGCTTAGTTTTCGACAGGGCCTACGAGCAGTACTTC
NA,TRBV4-2,TRBJ2-2,NA,CASSQRSAGELFF,TGTGCCAGCAGCCAGCGGAGCGCCGGGGAGCTGTTTTTT
once,TRBV15,TRBJ2-2,NA,CATSGPSYTGELFF,TGTGCCACCAGCGGACCCTCGTACACCGGGGAGCTGTTTTTT
once,TRBV5-6,TRBJ1-1,NA,CASSFPTDGVVNTEAFF,TGTGCCAGCAGCTTCCCGACGGACGGAGTTGTGAACACTGAAGCTTTCTTT
NA,TRBV11-2,TRBJ2-5,TRBD2,CASSKDVRGGRETQYF,TGTGCCAGCAGCAAAGATGTTCGGGGGGGCCGAGAGACCCAGTACTTC
NA,TRBV5-4,TRBJ2-3,TRBD1,CASSRSQGFLYGTDTQYF,TGTGCCAGCAGTCGCTCACAGGGGTTCCTTTATGGCACAGATACGCAGTATTTT
NA,TRBV5-6,TRBJ1-2,NA,CASSESDKPNYGYTF,TGTGCCAGCAGCGAATCAGATAAACCTAACTATGGCTACACCTTC
NA,TRBV5-8,TRBJ2-7,NA,CASSSRYRGGNEQYF,TGTGCCAGCAGCTCGCGGTACAGGGGCGGGAACGAGCAGTACTTC